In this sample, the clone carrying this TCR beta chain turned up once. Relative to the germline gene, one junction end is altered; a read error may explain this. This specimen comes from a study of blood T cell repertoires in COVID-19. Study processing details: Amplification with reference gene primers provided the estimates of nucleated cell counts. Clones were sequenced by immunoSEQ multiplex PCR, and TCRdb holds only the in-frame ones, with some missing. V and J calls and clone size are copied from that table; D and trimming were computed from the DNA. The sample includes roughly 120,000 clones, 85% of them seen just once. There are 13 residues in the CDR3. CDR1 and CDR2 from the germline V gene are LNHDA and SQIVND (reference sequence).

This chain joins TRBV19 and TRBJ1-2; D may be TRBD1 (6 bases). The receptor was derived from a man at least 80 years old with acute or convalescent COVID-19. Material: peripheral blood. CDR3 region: CASNITGPRGYTF. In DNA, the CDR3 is TGTGCCAGTAATATAACAGGGCCAAGAGGCTACACCTTC. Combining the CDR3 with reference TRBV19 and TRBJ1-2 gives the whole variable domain DGGITQSPKYLFRKEGQNVTLSCEQNLNHDAMYWYRQDPGQGLRLIYYSQIVNDFQKGDIAEGYSVSREKKESFPLTVTSAQKNPTAFYLCASNITGPRGYTFGSGTRLTVV.